This is a list of T cell receptor beta chains from one sample in a study of early T cells in non-severe SARS-CoV-2 infection. TCRdb redid the calling of the 5' RACE reads with MiXCR, one entry per CDR3 protein. The sample yields under 85,000 distinct CDR3 sequences, approximately 5% seen once. The sequenced sample was whole blood, obtained at baseline. These receptor sequences come from an adult who was a healthcare worker with PCR-confirmed SARS-CoV-2 infection or an uninfected control (not recorded which). CDR3s include the opening cysteine and the closing phenylalanine or tryptophan. D genes are given only for firm matches. Clone size appears in some rows only: once, few, many, or a class for an expanded clone.

cdr3_aa	cdr3_nt	v_call	j_call	clone_size	d_call
CSAQELGNTIYF	TGCAGTGCTCAGGAGCTGGGAAACACCATATATTTT	TRBV20-1	TRBJ1-3	many	-
CASTVGTGRGRTYGYTF	TGTGCCAGCACGGTTGGGACCGGGAGGGGACGCACCTATGGCTACACCTTC	TRBV6-1	TRBJ1-2	-	-
CSARDPLGQSYGYTF	TGCAGTGCTAGGGACCCGTTGGGACAGAGCTATGGCTACACCTTC	TRBV20-1	TRBJ1-2	many	TRBD1
CASRLGFHEKLFF	TGTGCCAGCAGATTAGGGTTCCATGAAAAACTGTTTTTT	TRBV27	TRBJ1-4	many	-
CASSLTGFMYEQFF	TGTGCCAGCAGTTTAACAGGGTTTATGTATGAGCAGTTCTTC	TRBV27	TRBJ2-1	few	-
CSVEVGVGPEAFF	TGCAGCGTTGAGGTCGGGGTAGGCCCTGAAGCTTTCTTT	TRBV29-1	TRBJ1-1	many	-
CAFQGLYEQYF	TGTGCCTTCCAGGGTCTCTACGAGCAGTACTTC	TRBV30	TRBJ2-7	few	-
CASSVPRTWTSGSIDTGELFF	TGTGCCAGCAGCGTCCCCCGTACTTGGACTAGCGGGAGTATAGACACCGGGGAGCTGTTTTTT	TRBV9	TRBJ2-2	-	TRBD2
CASSSPSGRALYEQYF	TGTGCCAGCAGTTCCCCTAGCGGGAGGGCCCTCTACGAGCAGTACTTC	TRBV28	TRBJ2-7	-	TRBD2
CASSLNRNEQFF	TGTGCCAGCAGCCTGAACAGGAATGAGCAGTTCTTC	TRBV6-6	TRBJ2-1	medium-sized	-
CASSRGASTDTQYF	TGTGCCAGCAGTCGGGGCGCTAGCACAGATACGCAGTATTTT	TRBV6-5	TRBJ2-3	few	-
CASSEDTPGF	TGTGCCAGCAGTGAAGACACTCCAGGGTTC	TRBV6-1	TRBJ2-7	many	-
CASSVGGVAGANVLTF	TGTGCCAGCAGCGTAGGTGGTGTGGCTGGGGCCAACGTCCTGACTTTC	TRBV9	TRBJ2-6	-	-
CASSFRTGPLEETQYF	TGTGCCAGCAGCTTCAGAACGGGACCGCTGGAGGAGACCCAGTACTTC	TRBV7-9	TRBJ2-5	-	-
CASGLRRRYSNQPQHF	TGTGCTAGTGGTTTGCGACGCAGATATAGCAATCAGCCCCAGCATTTT	TRBV12-5	TRBJ1-5	few	-
CASSLYALANYGYTF	TGTGCCAGCAGTTTATATGCCCTAGCTAACTATGGCTACACCTTC	TRBV27	TRBJ1-2	many	-
CASSLTGIGTEAFF	TGTGCCAGCAGCCTAACAGGGATCGGCACTGAAGCTTTCTTT	TRBV7-3	TRBJ1-1	few	-
CASSLGGLRFF	TGTGCCAGCAGTTTAGGAGGCCTGCGGTTCTTC	TRBV12-3/TRBV12-4	TRBJ2-1	many	-
CASSQLRGGTQYF	TGTGCCAGCAGCCAACTACGTGGAGGGACCCAGTACTTC	TRBV3-1	TRBJ2-5	-	-
CSVEPAGTNEQFF	TGCAGCGTTGAACCCGCCGGAACCAATGAGCAGTTCTTC	TRBV29-1	TRBJ2-1	many	-
CAISLTDQNTEAFF	TGTGCCATCAGCCTGACGGACCAGAACACTGAAGCTTTCTTT	TRBV10-3	TRBJ1-1	few	-
CASSPGGRAAEAFF	TGTGCCAGCAGCCCCGGGGGCAGGGCTGCTGAAGCTTTCTTT	TRBV12-3/TRBV12-4	TRBJ1-1	-	-